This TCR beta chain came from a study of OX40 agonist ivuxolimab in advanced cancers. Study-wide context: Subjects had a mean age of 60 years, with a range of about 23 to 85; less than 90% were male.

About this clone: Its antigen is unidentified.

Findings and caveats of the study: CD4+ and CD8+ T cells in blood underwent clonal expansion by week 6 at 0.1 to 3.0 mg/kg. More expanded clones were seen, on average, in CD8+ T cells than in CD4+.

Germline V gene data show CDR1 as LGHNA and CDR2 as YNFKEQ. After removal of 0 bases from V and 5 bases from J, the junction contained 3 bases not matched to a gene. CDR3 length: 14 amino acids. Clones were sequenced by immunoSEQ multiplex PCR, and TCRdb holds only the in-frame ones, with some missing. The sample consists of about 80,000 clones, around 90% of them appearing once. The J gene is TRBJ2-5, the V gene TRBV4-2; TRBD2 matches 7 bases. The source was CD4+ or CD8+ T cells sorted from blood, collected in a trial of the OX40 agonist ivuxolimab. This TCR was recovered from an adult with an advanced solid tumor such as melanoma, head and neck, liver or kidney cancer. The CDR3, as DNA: TGTGCCAGCAGCCAAGATCCCGGGGGGGAGACCCAGTACTTC. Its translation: CASSQDPGGETQYF.